Each of the 27 T cell receptor beta chains below was sequenced from the same sample in a study of blood T cells in healthy people across ages. A second about 6 to 11 cycle PCR used barcoded and J-beta primers. TCRdb re-analysed the 5' RACE reads in MiXCR, keeping a single row per CDR3 protein. The data hold about 1.8 million distinct CDR3 sequences, with roughly 52% observed a single time. The sample consisted of blood. Receptors were obtained from a woman aged 40 to 55 in good health.

This clonotype was seen a handful of times. The chain combines TRBV20-1 with TRBJ2-3; D call uncertain. Looked up from germline, CDR1 is DFQATT and CDR2 is SNEGSKA (reference sequence). The germline V and J ends were trimmed by 0 bases and 6 bases, with 10 bases remaining between them. The CDR3 spans 13 residues. CDR3 sequence: CSARDLSPDTQYF. CDR3 in DNA: TGCAGTGCTAGAGATTTGTCGCCGGATACGCAGTATTTT.

The CDR3 reads CASSLSRGLGYEQYF. Written as DNA, the CDR3 is TGTGCCAGCAGTTTAAGCCGGGGTTTGGGCTACGAGCAGTACTTC. The V call is TRBV27, the J call TRBJ2-7, with D tentatively TRBD2 (5 bases). V dropped 2 bases and J dropped 3 bases, with 14 bases sitting between them. Germline lookup yields CDR1 MNHEY and CDR2 SMNVEV (reference sequence). CDR3 size: 15 residues.

Worth noting for this clonotype: One junction end disagrees with the germline gene, perhaps due to a read error. The rearrangement joins TRBV15 to TRBJ2-1; D is unclear. This CDR3 is built from 11 residues. Germline CDR1 and CDR2: LNHNV and YYDKDF (reference sequence). The CDR3 coding sequence is TGTGCCACCAACAGAGATTCTGAGCAGTTCTTC. Translating it yields CATNRDSEQFF.

The chain links TRBV3-1 to TRBJ2-7, with TRBD2 as a possible D gene (6 bases). With 5 bases removed from V and 9 bases from J, the gap between germline ends came to 20 bases. There are 14 residues in the CDR3. CDR1 LGHDT and CDR2 YNNKEL come from the germline V gene (reference sequence). DNA for the CDR3: TGTGCCAGCAGCAACCGGGACTCCTTTAACGGGCAGTACTTC. Encoded protein: CASSNRDSFNGQYF.

This clonotype appeared a few times. The genes are TRBV12-3 or TRBV12-4 and TRBJ2-1; 9 bases line up with TRBD1. The CDR3 extends over 15 amino acids. V gave up 7 bases and J gave up 5 bases; unmatched junction bases: 9. This CDR3 reads CASIHRGRNDNEQFF. The CDR3 nucleotides are TGTGCCAGCATCCACAGGGGGCGAAACGACAATGAGCAGTTCTTC.

This chain joins TRBV14 and TRBJ2-1; 9 bases fit TRBD2. This CDR3 spans 17 amino acids. V dropped 4 bases and J dropped 3; count of bases not matched to a gene: 10. Germline CDR1 SGHDN, CDR2 FVKESK. The CDR3 DNA sequence: TGTGCCAGCAGCCCCGGGATAGCGGGGGAAAGCTACAATGAGCAGTTCTTC. This gives the protein CASSPGIAGESYNEQFF. Supplemented by reference TRBV14 and TRBJ2-1, the full variable domain reads EAGVTQFPSHSVIEKGQTVTLRCDPISGHDNLYWYRRVMGKEIKFLLHFVKESKQDESGMPNNRFLAERTGGTYSTLKVQPAELEDSGVYFCASSPGIAGESYNEQFFGPGTRLTVL.

The chain couples TRBV10-3 to TRBJ2-5; D unclear. Germline CDR1 and CDR2: ENHRY and SYGVKD. The CDR3 covers 12 residues. V was clipped by 6 bases and J by 11 bases, with 16 bases between them. CDR3 sequence: CAISHPPREQYF. CDR3 DNA: TGTGCCATCAGCCACCCTCCTCGTGAGCAGTACTTC.

This clonotype occurred many times. The chain uses TRBV29-1 and TRBJ1-2; 7 bases match TRBD1. The CDR3 runs 14 residues. V was clipped by 7 bases and J by 7 bases; unmatched bases: 15. Germline assignment: CDR1 SQVTM and CDR2 ANQGSEA. The CDR3 is CSGAQGRNGFGYTF. The CDR3 coding sequence is TGCAGCGGCGCACAGGGGCGAAATGGTTTTGGCTACACCTTC.

V usage is TRBV7-2 and J usage is TRBJ2-7; a possible D gene is TRBD1 (6 bases). CDR1 SGHTA and CDR2 FQGNSA come from the germline V gene. Deletions cut 7 bases from V and 6 bases from J, with 19 bases between. The CDR3 consists of 14 residues. Here the CDR3 DNA reads TGTGCCAGCAACAGGGTGCTCTACGTGGGCGAGCAGTACTTC. Protein sequence: CASNRVLYVGEQYF.

The V call is TRBV20-1, the J call TRBJ2-5, with 13 bases matching TRBD2. Germline V gene lookup returns CDR1 DFQATT and CDR2 SNEGSKA (reference sequence). V trimming: 2 bases; J trimming: 5 bases; junction bases outside the gene matches: 8. The CDR3 has 16 amino acids. CDR3 nucleotides: TGCAGTGCTAGATCCCCCGGACTAGCGGGGGTTGAGACCCAGTACTTC. Encoded protein: CSARSPGLAGVETQYF.

This clonotype was seen a handful of times. The rearrangement uses TRBV4-2 and TRBJ1-2, with TRBD1 matching 10 bases. The CDR3 is 16 residues long. The junction had 4 bases not matched to a gene; V was cut back by 0 bases and J by 3 bases. Germline CDR1 reads LGHNA; CDR2 reads YNFKEQ. CDR3: CASSQEADRGDYGYTF. CDR3 sequence (DNA): TGTGCCAGCAGCCAAGAAGCGGACAGGGGGGACTATGGCTACACCTTC.

The gene calls are TRBV18 and TRBJ2-5; D uncertain. The CDR3 consists of 13 residues. Trimming shortened V by 4 bases and J by 5 bases, and 11 bases separated the two germline ends. Germline lookup yields CDR1 KGHSH and CDR2 LQKENI. The CDR3 here is CASSQQVAETQYF. CDR3 DNA sequence: TGTGCCAGCTCACAGCAGGTCGCCGAGACCCAGTACTTC. Full variable domain (remainder filled in from reference TRBV18 and TRBJ2-5): NAGVMQNPRHLVRRRGQEARLRCSPMKGHSHVYWYRQLPEEGLKFMVYLQKENIIDESGMPKERFSAEFPKEGPSILRIQQVVRGDSAAYFCASSQQVAETQYFGPGTRLLVL.

This clonotype was counted only a few times. This sequence joins TRBV11-2 and TRBJ2-1, with no clear D. The CDR3 is made up of 15 amino acids. Trimming took 0 bases from V and 0 from J, leaving 6 bases between them. From germline, CDR1 is SGHAT and CDR2 FQNNGV. The CDR3 bases are TGTGCCAGCAGCTTAGAGGCTAACTCCTACAATGAGCAGTTCTTC. Its protein product is CASSLEANSYNEQFF.

The chain joins TRBV4-3 to TRBJ1-1; TRBD1 agrees at 9 bases. Unmatched junction bases numbered 5, after V lost 5 bases and J lost 4 bases. The germline gives CDR1 LGHNA, CDR2 YSLEER. This CDR3 is built from 14 residues. The CDR3 loop is CASSKGQGSTEAFF. The CDR3 nucleotides are TGCGCCAGCAGCAAAGGACAGGGGAGCACTGAAGCTTTCTTT.

Comments on this clonotype: The junction differs from germline at one of its ends, possibly a read error. The V gene is TRBV4-2, the J gene TRBJ2-3; 9 positions match TRBD1. Germline loops: CDR1 LGHNA, CDR2 YNFKEQ. This CDR3 comprises 17 residues. The CDR3 DNA reads as TGTGCCAGCAGCCACGCGGCCGGGACAGGGACTTCAGATACGCGGTATTTT. Translating it yields CASSHAAGTGTSDTRYF.

This clonotype was counted only a few times. CDR3 in amino acids: CASSSVNSHADTQYF. CDR3 in DNA: TGTGCCAGCAGTTCGGTTAACAGTCACGCAGATACGCAGTATTTT. This sequence joins TRBV27 and TRBJ2-3; D uncertain. Germline V lookup: CDR1 MNHEY, CDR2 SMNVEV (reference sequence). Deletions cut 4 bases from V and 4 bases from J, with 15 bases between. The CDR3 extends over 15 amino acids.

This clonotype was recorded a few times. The chain employs TRBV6-6 and TRBJ2-5; D might be TRBD1 or TRBD2, each matching 5 bases. The CDR3 consists of 16 residues. V lost 3 bases and J 2 bases, leaving 16 bases between the germline ends. Germline V CDR1 and CDR2: MNHNY, SVGAGI (reference sequence). The CDR3 loop is CASSYWSRGFQETQYF. CDR3 DNA sequence: TGTGCCAGCAGTTATTGGTCGAGGGGTTTTCAAGAGACCCAGTACTTC.

The J gene is TRBJ2-1, the V gene TRBV20-1; D is possibly TRBD1 (6 bases). Trimming cost V 0 bases and J 6 bases, with 15 bases left between them. The germline gives CDR1 DFQATT, CDR2 SNEGSKA (reference sequence). The CDR3 spans 15 residues. Here the CDR3 DNA reads TGCAGTGCTAGAGATTACAGGGTCAGAACCAATGAGCAGTTCTTC. Translating it yields CSARDYRVRTNEQFF.

The V call is TRBV7-8, the J call TRBJ2-3, with TRBD1 as a possible D gene (7 bases). CDR1 is SGHVS, CDR2 FQNEAQ, per germline. The CDR3 is 14 amino acids. Trimming took off 7 bases at V and 1 base at J, with 12 bases between the two ends. The CDR3 is CASTQGGGTDTQYF. Written as DNA, the CDR3 is TGTGCCAGCACCCAGGGGGGCGGCACAGATACGCAGTATTTT.

Points on this clonotype: The junction and the germline gene differ at one end; a read error may be behind it. This chain connects TRBV12-3 or TRBV12-4 to TRBJ2-5, with D perhaps TRBD2 (6 bases). The CDR3 totals 12 residues. The chain's CDR3 is CASSRRGEAQYF. CDR3 sequence (DNA): TGTGCCAGCAGTAGGAGGGGAGAGGCCCAGTACTTC.

This rearrangement joins TRBV20-1 to TRBJ2-1; TRBD2 matches at 7 bases. Trimming at V came to 6 bases and at J to 9 bases, leaving 8 bases not matched to a gene. The CDR3 consists of 12 residues. Germline lookup yields CDR1 DFQATT and CDR2 SNEGSKA (reference sequence). CDR3 DNA sequence: TGCAGTGCGAAGTCGGGGGGAAGTGAGCAGTTCTTC. Translating it yields CSAKSGGSEQFF.

The V gene is TRBV28, the J gene TRBJ2-1, with D possibly matching TRBD1 (6 bases). This CDR3 region has 16 residues. CDR1 MDHEN and CDR2 SYDVKM come from the germline V gene. Trimming removed 4 bases at V and 0 bases at J, with 13 bases between. CDR3 nucleotide sequence: TGTGCCAGCAGTTGTTCGGAGGACAGCTCCTACAATGAGCAGTTCTTC. It encodes CASSCSEDSSYNEQFF.

The chain couples TRBV6-2 or TRBV6-3 to TRBJ2-1, with TRBD1 matching 8 bases. There are 16 residues in the CDR3. V shed 2 bases, J shed 5 bases, and the junction held 8 bases outside the gene matches. The germline V gene encodes CDR1 MNHEY and CDR2 SVGEGT. The CDR3 loop is CASSYGWGQADNEQFF. The CDR3 coding sequence is TGTGCCAGCAGTTACGGTTGGGGACAGGCGGACAATGAGCAGTTCTTC.

V and J are TRBV7-2 and TRBJ2-7; 8 nucleotides line up with TRBD1. The CDR3 runs 15 residues. CDR1 SGHTA and CDR2 FQGNSA come from the germline V gene. Trimming removed 4 bases from V and 3 bases from J; junction bases left unmatched: 8. This CDR3 is CASSSPRTGIYEQYF. DNA for the CDR3: TGTGCCAGCAGCTCCCCTAGGACAGGGATCTACGAGCAGTACTTC.

This clonotype has more than one count but fewer than ten. The chain is built from TRBV29-1 and TRBJ2-1, with D tentatively TRBD1 (6 bases). Germline values: CDR1 SQVTM, CDR2 ANQGSEA. V shed 3 bases and J shed 10 bases, with 13 bases lying between them. CDR3 length: 12 amino acids. Here the CDR3 DNA reads TGCAGCGTTGATGGGGGCCCAGGAGAGCAGTTCTTC. Protein: CSVDGGPGEQFF.

In its sample, this clonotype was seen a few times. The chain recombines TRBV7-9 with TRBJ2-7; 7 bases are shared with TRBD1. The CDR3 runs to 15 residues. Germline V gene data show CDR1 as SEHNR and CDR2 as FQNEAQ (reference sequence). J was trimmed by 6 bases and V by 5 bases; bases with no gene match: 13. The CDR3 region has the DNA TGTGCCAGCAGCGGATTTAGGACAGGTACCGGCGAGCAGTACTTC. Protein sequence: CASSGFRTGTGEQYF.

This chain uses TRBV18 with TRBJ1-2, with D possibly TRBD1 on 5 matching bases. The V gene's germline CDR1 is KGHSH and CDR2 LQKENI. The V gene lost 2 bases and the J gene lost 3 bases, with 16 bases spanning the gap. CDR3 size: 16 residues. The CDR3 loop is CASSPDGRGVHYGYTF. CDR3 nucleotides: TGTGCCAGCTCACCAGACGGACGGGGGGTCCACTATGGCTACACCTTC.